This T cell receptor (beta chain) is drawn from a study of cytomegalovirus exposure and HLA in healthy donors. Study-level points and caveats: Owing to their indistinguishability, certain V segments, notably TRBV6-2 and TRBV6-3, were excluded. Per published accounts, TCR beta sequences correctly predicted the HLA-A and HLA-B alleles of most subjects.

This clone was recorded a few times. What it binds is unknown. Amplification used 60 Vbeta primers and 13 Jbeta primers. In the original processing: About 10 million shared chains were among around 80 million unique TCR beta chains counted in a later analysis. Sequencing was performed with immunoSEQ multiplex PCR; in TCRdb, only in-frame clones are kept and a portion is missing. D and trimming were read from the DNA, whereas the V and J calls and clone size are those reported in that table. The sample yields about 98,000 clones, around 72% seen once. The CDR3 covers 12 residues. Germline V gene data show CDR1 as LNHDA and CDR2 as SQIVND (reference sequence). Trimming took off 4 bases at V and 11 bases at J, with 14 bases between the two ends.

This TCR came from a male donor in good health and CMV-seronegative. The chain employs TRBV19 and TRBJ1-1, with D hard to call. The sample was PBMCs. CDR3 bases: TGTGCCAGTAGTACTCTACACAGAGGGGCTTTCTTT. As protein: CASSTLHRGAFF.